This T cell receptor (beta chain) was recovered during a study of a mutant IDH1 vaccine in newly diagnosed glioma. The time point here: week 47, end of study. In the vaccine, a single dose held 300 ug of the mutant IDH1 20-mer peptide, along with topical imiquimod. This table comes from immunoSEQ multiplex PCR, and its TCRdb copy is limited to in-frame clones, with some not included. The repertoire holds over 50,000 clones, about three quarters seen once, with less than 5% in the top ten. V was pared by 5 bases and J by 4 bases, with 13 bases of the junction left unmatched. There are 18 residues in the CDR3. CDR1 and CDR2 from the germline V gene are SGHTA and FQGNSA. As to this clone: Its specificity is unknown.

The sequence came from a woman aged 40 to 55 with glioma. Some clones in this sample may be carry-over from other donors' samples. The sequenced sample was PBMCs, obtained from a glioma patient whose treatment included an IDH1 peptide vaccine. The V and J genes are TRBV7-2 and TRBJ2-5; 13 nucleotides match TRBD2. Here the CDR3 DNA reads TGTGCCAGCAGCCCCTCACTAGCGGGGGGGCCTAGGGTAGAGACCCAGTACTTC. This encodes CASSPSLAGGPRVETQYF.